The 23 T cell receptor beta chains given below trace back to one sample, sequenced in a study of shared clonotypes between healthy human individuals. Here immunoSEQ multiplex PCR was the method, and the copy in TCRdb shows in-frame clones only, minus some. In the table there are some 490,000 clones, over 70% of which are singletons. The sequencing sample was made of PBMCs. All receptors derive from a woman aged 40 to 49 in good health. Some clones in this sample may be carry-over from other donors' samples.

The chain carries TRBV19 and TRBJ1-5; the D is unclear. The CDR3 is 13 amino acids. V was trimmed by 0 bases and J by 4 bases, leaving 4 bases between them. CDR1 LNHDA and CDR2 SQIVND come from the germline V gene (reference sequence). The CDR3 nucleotides read TGTGCCAGTAGTATAGAGGAGAATCAGCCCCAGCATTTT. It translates to CASSIEENQPQHF. The variable domain in full, completed from reference TRBV19 and TRBJ1-5, reads DGGITQSPKYLFRKEGQNVTLSCEQNLNHDAMYWYRQDPGQGLRLIYYSQIVNDFQKGDIAEGYSVSREKKESFPLTVTSAQKNPTAFYLCASSIEENQPQHFGDGTRLSIL.

This chain joins TRBV30 and TRBJ2-7; D is possibly TRBD1 or TRBD2 (5 bases each). Germline V gene sequence: CDR1 GTSNPN, CDR2 SVGIG (reference sequence). Trimming took off 4 bases at V and 4 bases at J, with 17 bases between the two ends. This CDR3 contains 14 residues. CDR3 sequence reads: CAWTGDDWSYEQYF. The CDR3 DNA reads TGTGCCTGGACCGGGGACGACTGGTCATACGAGCAGTACTTC. Full variable domain (remainder filled in from reference TRBV30 and TRBJ2-7): SQTIHQWPATLVQPVGSPLSLECTVEGTSNPNLYWYRQAAGRGLQLLFYSVGIGQISSEVPQNLSASRPQDRQFILSSKKLLLSDSGFYLCAWTGDDWSYEQYFGPGTRLTVT.

This clone has at least ten counts. The V call is TRBV6-4, the J call TRBJ2-6; D gene unclear. The CDR3 has 15 amino acids. The ends were cut back, 0 bases at V and 4 bases at J, with 7 bases in the middle. Germline lookup yields CDR1 MRHNA and CDR2 SNTAGT. The CDR3 reads CASSDSQAGANVLTF. Written as DNA, the CDR3 is TGTGCCAGCAGTGACTCCCAGGCAGGGGCCAACGTCCTGACTTTC.

The chain couples TRBV6-1 to TRBJ1-4; tentatively, D is TRBD1 (5 bases). Germline CDR1 reads MNHNS; CDR2 reads SASEGT. This CDR3 has 14 amino acids. The V and J ends lost 4 bases and 7 bases respectively, with 13 bases between them. The CDR3 region has the DNA TGTGCCAGCAGTGTCCTCCTAACAGGTGAAAAACTGTTTTTT. This encodes CASSVLLTGEKLFF.

This rearrangement joins TRBV27 to TRBJ2-3, with D possibly TRBD1 on 6 matching bases. This CDR3 is built from 11 residues. Germline V gives CDR1 MNHEY, CDR2 SMNVEV (reference sequence). V lost 6 bases and J 7 bases, leaving 8 bases between the germline ends. The CDR3 coding sequence is TGTGCCAGCAGCTGGGACAATACGCAGTATTTT. Its protein is CASSWDNTQYF.

The chain carries TRBV7-3 and TRBJ1-3; no definite D call. The CDR3 sequence is 15 residues long. V lost 1 base and J 2 bases, leaving 9 bases between the germline ends. Per germline, CDR1 SGHTA and CDR2 FQGTGA. DNA of the CDR3: TGTGCCAGCAGCTTAAACGGGTTTCCTGGAAACACCATATATTTT. Amino acid sequence: CASSLNGFPGNTIYF.

This clone was counted between two and nine times. The V gene is TRBV28, the J gene TRBJ1-5; no definite D call. Trimming removed 6 bases at V and 6 bases at J, with 9 bases between. Germline V gives CDR1 MDHEN, CDR2 SYDVKM. This CDR3 comprises 12 residues. The CDR3 DNA sequence: TGTGCCAGCAGACCGAGAGCTCAGCCCCAGCATTTT. Translating gives CASRPRAQPQHF.

The CDR3 nucleotides are TGTGCCAGCAGTGTACAGAATCGACAGCCCCAGCATTTT. Translated, it gives CASSVQNRQPQHF. V usage is TRBV6-1 and J usage is TRBJ1-5; D gene ambiguous. The CDR3 is 13 residues long. Germline V lookup: CDR1 MNHNS, CDR2 SASEGT. V lost 4 bases to trimming and J lost 7 bases, with 11 bases between them.

This clone has a handful of counts. This chain connects TRBV19 to TRBJ1-4; TRBD1 aligns across 11 bases. The CDR3 totals 17 residues. The junction had 13 bases not matched to a gene; V was cut back by 6 bases and J by 7 bases. The germline V gene has CDR1 LNHDA and CDR2 SQIVND (reference sequence). As DNA, the CDR3 is TGTGCCAGTAGCTCAAGGACCCGGGACAGGGGGAGTGAAAAACTGTTTTTT. Amino acids: CASSSRTRDRGSEKLFF.

The genes are TRBV28 and TRBJ2-1; no reliable D call. The CDR3 totals 14 residues. The V end was cut by 4 bases, the J end by 6 bases, with 13 bases between. The germline CDR1 and CDR2 sequences are MDHEN and SYDVKM. For the CDR3, the DNA is TGTGCCAGCAGTTACGGGCTTAGAGGCAATGAGCAGTTCTTC. Protein product: CASSYGLRGNEQFF.

With regard to this clone: A much more abundant neighbour one base away suggests this may be a read error. Other DNA sequences in this specimen translate into the identical CDR3. The V and J genes are TRBV7-9 and TRBJ2-7; 9 nucleotides agree with TRBD1. Germline CDR1 and CDR2: SEHNR and FQNEAQ (reference sequence). The CDR3 runs to 13 residues. The J segment lost 5 bases and the V segment lost 3 bases, leaving 2 bases of the junction unmatched. The CDR3 here is CASSLGQGNEQYF. DNA for the CDR3: TGTGCCAGCAGCTTGGGACAGGGTAACGAGCAGTACTTC.

The CDR3 protein is CASSWSLGNIQYF. CDR3 bases: TGTGCCAGCAGTTGGTCTTTGGGAAACATTCAGTACTTC. The chain recombines TRBV27 with TRBJ2-4; D not resolved. The germline V gene has CDR1 MNHEY and CDR2 SMNVEV (reference sequence). The CDR3 has 13 amino acids. V was trimmed by 4 bases and J by 6 bases, leaving 10 bases between them.

The chain employs TRBV5-1 and TRBJ2-1, with D unresolved. Germline lookup yields CDR1 SGHRS and CDR2 YFSETQ. CDR3 length: 15 residues. V lost 2 bases and J lost 0, with 9 bases in between. CDR3 coding DNA: TGCGCCAGCAGCTTTTCCAGTAGCTCCTACAATGAGCAGTTCTTC. Translated: CASSFSSSSYNEQFF. Full variable domain (rest looked up from reference TRBV5-1 and TRBJ2-1): KAGVTQTPRYLIKTRGQQVTLSCSPISGHRSVSWYQQTPGQGLQFLFEYFSETQRNKGNFPGRFSGRQFSNSRSEMNVSTLELGDSALYLCASSFSSSSYNEQFFGPGTRLTVL.

Comment on this clone: With only one base between it and a far larger clone, this is likely a read error. CDR3 coding DNA: TGTGCCAGCAGCGTAGCGGGAGTGGGAGCAGAGACCCAGTACTTC. Its protein product is CASSVAGVGAETQYF. The chain has TRBV9 and TRBJ2-5; weak D call: TRBD2 (6 bases). Trimming removed 0 bases at V and 4 bases at J, with 13 bases between. The CDR3 runs 15 residues. Looked up from germline, CDR1 is SGDLS and CDR2 is YYNGEE.

V usage is TRBV11-2 and J usage is TRBJ2-7; 8 nucleotides align to TRBD1. The CDR3 is 14 amino acids. The V gene's germline CDR1 is SGHAT and CDR2 FQNNGV. The junction had 5 bases not matched to a gene; V was cut back by 2 bases and J by 5 bases. CDR3 nucleotide sequence: TGTGCCAGCAGCTTAATAAGGACAGGGCACGAGCAGTACTTC. Residues: CASSLIRTGHEQYF.

On this clone itself: A single base is all that separates this from a far larger clone, so a read error is likely. The rearrangement links TRBV29-1 to TRBJ2-7; perhaps TRBD1 as D (5 bases). Germline-derived CDR1 and CDR2 are SQVTM and ANQGSEA. This CDR3 spans 16 amino acids. V was pared by 1 base and J by 0 bases, with 16 bases between. In DNA, the CDR3 is TGCAGCGTTGAAGCCCCGGGCACAAGGGGCTCCTACGAGCAGTACTTC. Protein: CSVEAPGTRGSYEQYF.

In this sample, this clone turned up once. CDR3: CASGTAMFEQYF. The CDR3 DNA reads TGTGCCTCCGGGACAGCGATGTTCGAGCAGTACTTC. The chain couples TRBV18 to TRBJ2-7; 7 bases match TRBD1. Germline V gives CDR1 KGHSH, CDR2 LQKENI. The CDR3 runs to 12 residues. V was clipped by 11 bases and J by 6 bases; unmatched bases: 10.

J is TRBJ1-2 and V is TRBV28; no reliable D call. Trimming pared 5 bases from V and 0 bases from J, leaving 13 bases between. From germline, CDR1 is MDHEN and CDR2 SYDVKM. The CDR3 totals 15 residues. The chain's CDR3 is CASSPRTGANYGYTF. In nucleotides, the CDR3 is TGTGCCAGCAGTCCCCGGACCGGGGCTAACTATGGCTACACCTTC.

The gene calls are TRBV5-1 and TRBJ1-1; D gene uncertain. The CDR3 is 13 amino acids. Germline CDR1 SGHRS, CDR2 YFSETQ. V lost 5 bases and J 6 bases, leaving 14 bases between the germline ends. The CDR3 protein is CASSSPELPEAFF. The CDR3 bases are TGCGCCAGCAGTAGCCCTGAGTTACCTGAAGCTTTCTTT.

The chain employs TRBV7-2 and TRBJ2-5, with unresolved D. CDR1 and CDR2 from the germline V gene are SGHTA and FQGNSA. There are 14 residues in the CDR3. Between the trimmed V and J ends, which lost 6 bases and 1 base, there was a span of 12 bases. The CDR3 DNA is TGTGCCAGCAGGGCGACTTCCAGCCAAGAGACCCAGTACTTC. Translated: CASRATSSQETQYF.

For this clone: With a far larger clone one base away, a read error is the likely cause. This chain joins TRBV4-2 and TRBJ1-5; D possibly corresponds to TRBD1 (5 bases). V was shortened by 0 bases and J by 9 bases, with 15 bases between the two germline ends. The CDR3 consists of 15 residues. Germline CDR1 LGHNA, CDR2 YNFKEQ. CDR3 in amino acids: CASSQDSGSHRPQHF. CDR3 DNA: TGTGCCAGCAGCCAAGATTCAGGGAGCCATCGGCCCCAGCATTTT.

V gene TRBV30 combines with J gene TRBJ1-5; a weak D match, TRBD1 (6 bases). The CDR3 sequence is 14 residues long. Germline V gene data show CDR1 as GTSNPN and CDR2 as SVGIG (reference sequence). The V end lost 2 bases, the J end lost 2 bases, and 10 bases lay between the germline ends. Here the CDR3 reads CAWSPEGGNQPQHF. CDR3 DNA: TGTGCCTGGAGTCCCGAGGGGGGCAATCAGCCCCAGCATTTT. Drawing the rest from reference TRBV30 and TRBJ1-5, the complete variable domain is SQTIHQWPATLVQPVGSPLSLECTVEGTSNPNLYWYRQAAGRGLQLLFYSVGIGQISSEVPQNLSASRPQDRQFILSSKKLLLSDSGFYLCAWSPEGGNQPQHFGDGTRLSIL.

V is TRBV19 and J is TRBJ2-2; possible D gene TRBD1, 5 bases. The CDR3 spans 16 residues. V was cut by 7 bases and J by 1 base, with 16 bases left in between. Germline loops: CDR1 LNHDA, CDR2 SQIVND (reference sequence). The CDR3 spells CASTVGQGRNTGELFF. The CDR3 region has the DNA TGTGCCAGTACCGTGGGGCAGGGAAGGAACACCGGGGAGCTGTTTTTT.